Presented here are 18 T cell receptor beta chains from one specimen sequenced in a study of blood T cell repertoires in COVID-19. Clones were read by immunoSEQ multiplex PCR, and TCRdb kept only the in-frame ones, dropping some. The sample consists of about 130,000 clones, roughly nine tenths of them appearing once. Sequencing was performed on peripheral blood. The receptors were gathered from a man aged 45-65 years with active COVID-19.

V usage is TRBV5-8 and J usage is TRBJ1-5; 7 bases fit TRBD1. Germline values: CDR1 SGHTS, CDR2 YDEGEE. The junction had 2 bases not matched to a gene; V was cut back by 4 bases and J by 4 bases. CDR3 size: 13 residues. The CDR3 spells CASSKDRNQPQHF. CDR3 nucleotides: TGTGCCAGCAGCAAGGACAGGAATCAGCCCCAGCATTTT.

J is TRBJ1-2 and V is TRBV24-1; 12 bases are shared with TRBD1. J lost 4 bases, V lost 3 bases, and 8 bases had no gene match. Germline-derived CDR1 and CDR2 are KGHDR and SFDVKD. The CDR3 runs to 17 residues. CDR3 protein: CATSDGGTGGESYGYTF. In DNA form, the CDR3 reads TGTGCCACCAGTGATGGCGGGACAGGGGGCGAAAGCTATGGCTACACCTTC.

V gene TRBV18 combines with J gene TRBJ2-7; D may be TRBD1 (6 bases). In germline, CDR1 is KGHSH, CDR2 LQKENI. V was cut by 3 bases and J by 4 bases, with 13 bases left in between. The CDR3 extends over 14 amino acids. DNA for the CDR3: TGTGCCAGCTCACCTACCGGACAGACGTACGAGCAGTACTTC. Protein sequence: CASSPTGQTYEQYF.

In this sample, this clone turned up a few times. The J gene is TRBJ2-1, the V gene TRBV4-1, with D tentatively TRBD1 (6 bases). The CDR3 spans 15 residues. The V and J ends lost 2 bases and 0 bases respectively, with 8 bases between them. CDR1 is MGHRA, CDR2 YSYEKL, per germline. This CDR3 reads CASSQTGFSYNEQFF. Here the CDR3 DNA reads TGCGCCAGCAGCCAAACAGGGTTCTCCTACAATGAGCAGTTCTTC.

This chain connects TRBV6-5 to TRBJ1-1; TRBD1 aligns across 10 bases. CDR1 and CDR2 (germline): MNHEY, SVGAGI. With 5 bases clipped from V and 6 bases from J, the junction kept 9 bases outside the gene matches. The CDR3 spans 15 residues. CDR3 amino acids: CASSLSAGQGAEAFF. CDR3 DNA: TGTGCCAGCAGTCTTTCGGCCGGACAGGGGGCTGAAGCTTTCTTT.

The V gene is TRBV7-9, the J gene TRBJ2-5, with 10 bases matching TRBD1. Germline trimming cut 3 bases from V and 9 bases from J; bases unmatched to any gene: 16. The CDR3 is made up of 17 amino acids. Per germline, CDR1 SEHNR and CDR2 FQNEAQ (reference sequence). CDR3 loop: CASSLGGTGAGGGPQYF. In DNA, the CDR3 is TGTGCCAGCAGCTTGGGCGGGACAGGGGCCGGCGGAGGGCCCCAGTACTTC. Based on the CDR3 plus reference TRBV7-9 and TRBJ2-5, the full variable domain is DTGVSQNPRHKITKRGQNVTFRCDPISEHNRLYWYRQTLGQGPEFLTYFQNEAQLEKSRLLSDRFSAERPKGSFSTLEIQRTEQGDSAMYLCASSLGGTGAGGGPQYFGPGTRLLVL.

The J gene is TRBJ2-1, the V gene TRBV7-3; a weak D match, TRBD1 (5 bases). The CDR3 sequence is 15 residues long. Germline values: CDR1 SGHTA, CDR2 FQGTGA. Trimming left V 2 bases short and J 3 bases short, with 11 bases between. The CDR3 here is CASSLGTGDYNEQFF. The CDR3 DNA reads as TGTGCCAGCAGCTTAGGTACAGGAGACTACAATGAGCAGTTCTTC.

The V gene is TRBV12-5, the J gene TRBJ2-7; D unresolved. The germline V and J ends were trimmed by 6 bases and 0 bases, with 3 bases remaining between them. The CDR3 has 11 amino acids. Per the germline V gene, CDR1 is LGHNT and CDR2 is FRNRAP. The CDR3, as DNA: TGTGCTAGTGGACACTCCTACGAGCAGTACTTC. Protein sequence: CASGHSYEQYF.

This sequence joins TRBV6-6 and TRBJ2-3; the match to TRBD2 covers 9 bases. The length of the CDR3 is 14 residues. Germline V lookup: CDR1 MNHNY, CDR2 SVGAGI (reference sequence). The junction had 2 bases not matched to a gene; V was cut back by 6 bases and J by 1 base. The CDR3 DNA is TGTGCCAGCAGGCCTAGCGGGGGCACAGATACGCAGTATTTT. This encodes CASRPSGGTDTQYF.

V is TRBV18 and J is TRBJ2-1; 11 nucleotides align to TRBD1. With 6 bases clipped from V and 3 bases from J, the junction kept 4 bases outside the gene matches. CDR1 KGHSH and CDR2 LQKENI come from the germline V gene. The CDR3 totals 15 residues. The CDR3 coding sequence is TGTGCCAGCTCCCTGGGACAGGGGGTCTACAATGAGCAGTTCTTC. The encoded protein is CASSLGQGVYNEQFF.

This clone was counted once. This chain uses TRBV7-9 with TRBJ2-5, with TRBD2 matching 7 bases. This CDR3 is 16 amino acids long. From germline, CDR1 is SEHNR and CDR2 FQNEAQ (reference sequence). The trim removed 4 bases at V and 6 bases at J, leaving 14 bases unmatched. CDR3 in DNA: TGTGCCAGCAGCTCGGCTAGCGGTCTCCTCTCTCAGACCCAGTACTTC. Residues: CASSSASGLLSQTQYF.

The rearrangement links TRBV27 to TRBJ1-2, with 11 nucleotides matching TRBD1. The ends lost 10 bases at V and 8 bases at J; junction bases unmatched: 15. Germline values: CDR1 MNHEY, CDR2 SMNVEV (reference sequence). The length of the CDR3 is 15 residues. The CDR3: CAISPPGQGGGGYTF. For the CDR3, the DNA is TGTGCCATCTCTCCCCCGGGACAGGGGGGCGGAGGCTACACCTTC.

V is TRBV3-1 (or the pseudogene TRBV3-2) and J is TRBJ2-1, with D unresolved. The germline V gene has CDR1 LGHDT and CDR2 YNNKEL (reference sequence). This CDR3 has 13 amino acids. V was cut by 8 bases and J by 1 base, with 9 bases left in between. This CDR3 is CASAKRSYNEQFF. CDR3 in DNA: TGTGCCAGCGCAAAGAGGTCCTACAATGAGCAGTTCTTC.

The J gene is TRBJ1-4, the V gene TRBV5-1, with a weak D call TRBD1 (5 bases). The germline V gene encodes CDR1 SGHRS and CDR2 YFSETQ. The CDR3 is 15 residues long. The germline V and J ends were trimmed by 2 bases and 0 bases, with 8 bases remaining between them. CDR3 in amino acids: CASSLSTATNEKLFF. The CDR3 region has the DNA TGCGCCAGCAGCTTATCGACAGCAACTAATGAAAAACTGTTTTTT.

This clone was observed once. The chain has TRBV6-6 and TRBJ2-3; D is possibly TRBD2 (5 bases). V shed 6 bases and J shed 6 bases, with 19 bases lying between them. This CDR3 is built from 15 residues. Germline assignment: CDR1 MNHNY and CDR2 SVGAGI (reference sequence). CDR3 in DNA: TGTGCCAGCAGACCGACCGGGAAGCTGCCGGATACGCAGTATTTT. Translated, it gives CASRPTGKLPDTQYF.

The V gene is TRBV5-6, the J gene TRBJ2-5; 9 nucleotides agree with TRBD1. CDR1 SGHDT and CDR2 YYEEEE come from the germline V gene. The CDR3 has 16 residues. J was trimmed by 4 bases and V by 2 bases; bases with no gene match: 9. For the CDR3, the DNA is TGTGCCAGCAGCTTTAAGGGGACAGGGATGGGAGAGACCCAGTACTTC. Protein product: CASSFKGTGMGETQYF.

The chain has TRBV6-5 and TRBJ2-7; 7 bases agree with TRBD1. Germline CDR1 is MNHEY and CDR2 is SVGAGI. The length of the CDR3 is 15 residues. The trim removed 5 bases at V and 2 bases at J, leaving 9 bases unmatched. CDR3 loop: CASSKYRGATYEQYV. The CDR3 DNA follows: TGTGCCAGCAGTAAGTACAGGGGCGCCACCTACGAGCAGTACGTC.

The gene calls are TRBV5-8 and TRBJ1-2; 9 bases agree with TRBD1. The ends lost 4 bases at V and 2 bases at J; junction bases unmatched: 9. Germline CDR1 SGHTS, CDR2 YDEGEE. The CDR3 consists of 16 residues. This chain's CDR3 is CASSHTMGTGNYGYTF. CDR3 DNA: TGTGCCAGCAGCCATACAATGGGGACAGGGAACTATGGCTACACCTTC.